The T cell receptor (beta chain) described here comes from a study of blood T cell repertoires in COVID-19. Overall study context: Acute-phase and convalescent COVID-19 samples originated in the United States, Italy and Spain. PBMCs, B-cell-depleted T cells, or T cells were the source of the cDNA or gDNA that made up the material.

Unmatched junction bases numbered 2, after V lost 2 bases and J lost 8 bases. CDR3 length equals 13 residues. Adults between about 18 and 95 years of age took part from about 24 US areas. Produced via immunoSEQ multiplex PCR; TCRdb's table is partial and in-frame only. The table records 300,000 to 450,000 clones, around 87% of them present only once. Sequencing was done on a sample of PBMCs or T cells enriched from blood (not recorded which). This chain joins TRBV12-3 or TRBV12-4 and TRBJ1-4, with 7 bases aligning to TRBD1. The sequence came from a man aged 18 to 30 who had recovered from COVID-19. CDR3 bases: TGTGCCAGCAGTTTAACAGGGGACGAAAAACTGTTTTTT. It encodes CASSLTGDEKLFF.